The 17 T cell receptor beta chains listed next were all sequenced from one sample in a study of T-cell reconstitution after alpha-beta-depleted transplantation in children. This sample's TCRbeta library carried unique molecular identifier barcodes. From the PCR reads, TCRdb called clonotypes with MiXCR, one entry per CDR3 protein. The data hold around 500,000 distinct CDR3 sequences, with roughly 23% observed a single time. Sequencing was performed on PBMCs, mostly from graft donor cells, taken 360 days after TCRalphabeta/CD19-depleted stem cell transplant. The receptors stem from a boy under three years old who had a stem cell transplant for acute myeloid leukemia, so the T cells may come from the graft donor.

This clonotype has more than one count but fewer than ten. V gene TRBV4-1 combines with J gene TRBJ2-7; unclear D gene. V shed 0 bases and J shed 3 bases, with 9 bases lying between them. This CDR3 is 14 amino acids long. Germline-derived CDR1 and CDR2 are MGHRA and YSYEKL. CDR3 amino acids: CASSQEEVNYEQYF. The CDR3 region has the DNA TGCGCCAGCAGCCAAGAGGAAGTGAACTACGAGCAGTACTTC.

The chain recombines TRBV7-9 with TRBJ2-5; 8 nucleotides match TRBD2. V lost 2 bases to trimming and J lost 5 bases; unmatched junction nucleotides: 7. The germline V gene has CDR1 SEHNR and CDR2 FQNEAQ (reference sequence). The CDR3 spans 15 residues. The CDR3 here is CASSLSTAGVETQYF. The CDR3 DNA reads as TGTGCCAGCAGCTTAAGCACAGCGGGGGTGGAGACCCAGTACTTC.

This clonotype appeared a few times. The chain has TRBV29-1 and TRBJ2-6; D is undetermined. Looked up from germline, CDR1 is SQVTM and CDR2 is ANQGSEA. The CDR3 is made up of 14 amino acids. Trimming took off 5 bases at V and 1 base at J, with 9 bases between the two ends. This CDR3 reads CSVPEFSGANVLTF. CDR3 in DNA: TGCAGCGTTCCAGAGTTTTCTGGGGCCAACGTCCTGACTTTC.

The V and J genes are TRBV29-1 and TRBJ2-1; perhaps TRBD2 as D (5 bases). The CDR3 totals 13 residues. CDR1 and CDR2 from the germline V gene are SQVTM and ANQGSEA. The V end lost 3 bases, the J end lost 0 bases, and 6 bases lay between the germline ends. CDR3 in amino acids: CSVDTSSYNEQFF. DNA for the CDR3: TGCAGCGTTGATACTAGCTCCTACAATGAGCAGTTCTTC.

This sequence joins TRBV20-1 and TRBJ2-1; tentative D call: TRBD2 (5 bases). Germline loops: CDR1 DFQATT, CDR2 SNEGSKA (reference sequence). V lost 6 bases, J lost 0 bases, and 15 bases lay in between. The CDR3 consists of 15 residues. CDR3 loop: CSATNRGSSYNEQFF. The CDR3 region has the DNA TGCAGTGCCACGAACCGGGGTAGCTCCTACAATGAGCAGTTCTTC.

This clonotype was seen repeatedly, ten times or more. The chain combines TRBV29-1 with TRBJ2-5; D is uncertain. This CDR3 contains 13 residues. Germline lookup yields CDR1 SQVTM and CDR2 ANQGSEA. V was pared by 3 bases and J by 1 base, with 9 bases between. CDR3 residues: CSVEGWSQETQYF. CDR3 DNA sequence: TGCAGCGTTGAGGGCTGGAGCCAAGAGACCCAGTACTTC.

In its sample, this clonotype was seen a few times. The V call is TRBV25-1, the J call TRBJ2-5, with 7 bases aligning to TRBD2. CDR1 and CDR2 from the germline V gene are MGHDK and SYGVNS. The trim removed 1 base at V and 2 bases at J, leaving 4 bases unmatched. CDR3 length equals 15 residues. The CDR3 DNA follows: TGTGCCAGCAGTGAATTGGGGGAGGGACAAGAGACCCAGTACTTC. Amino acids: CASSELGEGQETQYF.

At least ten counts were recorded for this clonotype. The chain joins TRBV15 to TRBJ2-1, with TRBD1 matching over 8 bases. CDR3 length: 13 residues. CDR1 is LNHNV, CDR2 YYDKDF, per germline (reference sequence). With 10 bases clipped from V and 5 bases from J, the junction kept 7 bases outside the gene matches. The CDR3 region is CAIQGAYDNEQFF. The CDR3 region has the DNA TGTGCCATCCAGGGGGCTTACGACAATGAGCAGTTCTTC.

This sequence joins TRBV5-1 and TRBJ2-2, with D possibly TRBD2 on 5 matching bases. V was trimmed by 3 bases and J by 7 bases, leaving 10 bases between them. The CDR3 length is 13 residues. CDR1 and CDR2 from the germline V gene are SGHRS and YFSETQ. The CDR3: CASSSEVGGELFF. CDR3 nucleotide sequence: TGCGCCAGCAGCTCGGAGGTCGGCGGGGAGCTGTTTTTT.

This clonotype was observed a handful of times. A much larger clonotype is one base distant, so this may be a read error. J is TRBJ2-3 and V is TRBV20-1; 13 positions match TRBD2. This CDR3 has 15 residues. The ends lost 6 bases at V and 2 bases at J; junction bases unmatched: 5. Germline CDR1 and CDR2: DFQATT and SNEGSKA (reference sequence). CDR3 loop: CSALGLAGFTDTQYF. CDR3 nucleotides: TGCAGTGCCCTGGGACTAGCGGGGTTCACAGATACGCAGTATTTT.

This clonotype has ten or more counts. The chain combines TRBV9 with TRBJ1-1; 9 bases map to TRBD1. After removal of 0 bases from V and 1 base from J, the junction contained 13 bases not matched to a gene. The CDR3 totals 19 residues. CDR1 is SGDLS, CDR2 YYNGEE, per germline. The DNA for the CDR3 is TGTGCCAGCAGCGTAGTCCCCCGTAACCCGGGACAGGGGAACACTGAAGCTTTCTTT. Its protein is CASSVVPRNPGQGNTEAFF.

This clonotype was found many times. The chain is built from TRBV12-3 or TRBV12-4 and TRBJ2-7; no clear D. The V end was cut by 2 bases, the J end by 7 bases, with 6 bases between. This CDR3 comprises 11 residues. DNA for the CDR3: TGTGCCAGCAGTTTACTGGAGGAGCAGTACTTC. Its protein is CASSLLEEQYF.

The V and J genes are TRBV18 and TRBJ2-1, with TRBD1 identical over 9 bases. Germline CDR1 and CDR2: KGHSH and LQKENI. V lost 1 base and J lost 5; bases outside the gene matches: 6. The length of the CDR3 is 16 residues. In DNA, the CDR3 is TGTGCCAGCTCACCACGGGGACAGGGATCGAACAATGAGCAGTTCTTC. This codes for CASSPRGQGSNNEQFF. Full variable domain (missing parts from reference TRBV18 and TRBJ2-1): NAGVMQNPRHLVRRRGQEARLRCSPMKGHSHVYWYRQLPEEGLKFMVYLQKENIIDESGMPKERFSAEFPKEGPSILRIQQVVRGDSAAYFCASSPRGQGSNNEQFFGPGTRLTVL.

The J gene is TRBJ2-3, the V gene TRBV6-1, with 8 bases lining up with TRBD1. The length of the CDR3 is 14 residues. From germline, CDR1 is MNHNS and CDR2 SASEGT. The V segment lost 2 bases and the J segment 7 bases; nucleotides outside the gene matches: 5. This CDR3 is CASSEYRGVYTQYF. The CDR3 DNA follows: TGTGCCAGCAGTGAATACAGGGGGGTGTATACGCAGTATTTT.

This clonotype was detected a few times. V usage is TRBV20-1 and J usage is TRBJ2-3; TRBD1 matches at 10 bases. This CDR3 has 15 residues. The germline gives CDR1 DFQATT, CDR2 SNEGSKA (reference sequence). Losses at the gene ends were 3 bases for V and 6 bases for J; bases not matched to a gene: 9. Written as DNA, the CDR3 is TGCAGTGCTAGTCCCCGGGACAGGGGCCCGGATACGCAGTATTTT. This codes for CSASPRDRGPDTQYF.

V and J are TRBV4-3 and TRBJ2-2; tentative D call: TRBD1 (7 bases). Germline V gives CDR1 LGHNA, CDR2 YSLEER. The CDR3 has 19 amino acids. Between the trimmed V and J ends, which lost 4 bases and 1 base, there was a span of 22 bases. The CDR3, as DNA: TGCGCCAGCAGCCCTCCGTCCTCTTACAGGGGAGGGAACACCGGGGAGCTGTTTTTT. This encodes CASSPPSSYRGGNTGELFF.

The J gene is TRBJ2-5, the V gene TRBV5-1; 7 bases align to TRBD2. V was pared by 0 bases and J by 0 bases, with 5 bases of the junction left unmatched. CDR3 length: 16 amino acids. Germline lookup yields CDR1 SGHRS and CDR2 YFSETQ. Here the CDR3 reads CASSLGPGGNQETQYF. DNA of the CDR3: TGCGCCAGCAGCTTGGGTCCCGGGGGGAACCAAGAGACCCAGTACTTC. The whole variable domain, remainder taken from reference TRBV5-1 and TRBJ2-5, is KAGVTQTPRYLIKTRGQQVTLSCSPISGHRSVSWYQQTPGQGLQFLFEYFSETQRNKGNFPGRFSGRQFSNSRSEMNVSTLELGDSALYLCASSLGPGGNQETQYFGPGTRLLVL.